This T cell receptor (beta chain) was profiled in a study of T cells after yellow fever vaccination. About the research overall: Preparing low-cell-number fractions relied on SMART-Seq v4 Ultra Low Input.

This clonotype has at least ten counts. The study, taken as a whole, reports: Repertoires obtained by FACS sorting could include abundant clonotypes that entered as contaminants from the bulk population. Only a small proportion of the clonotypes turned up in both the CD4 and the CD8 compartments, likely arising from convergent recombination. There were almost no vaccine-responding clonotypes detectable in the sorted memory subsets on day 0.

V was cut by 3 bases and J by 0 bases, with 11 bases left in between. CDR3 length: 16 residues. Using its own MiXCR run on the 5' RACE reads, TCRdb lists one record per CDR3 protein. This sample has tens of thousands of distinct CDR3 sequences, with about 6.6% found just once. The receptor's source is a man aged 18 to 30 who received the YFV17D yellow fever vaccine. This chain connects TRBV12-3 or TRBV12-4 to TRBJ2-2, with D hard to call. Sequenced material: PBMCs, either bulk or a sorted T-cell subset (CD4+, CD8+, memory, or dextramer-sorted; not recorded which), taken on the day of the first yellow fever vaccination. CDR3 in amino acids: CASSFGRVTNTGELFF. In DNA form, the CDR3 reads TGTGCCAGCAGTTTTGGTAGGGTTACGAACACCGGGGAGCTGTTTTTT.